These 12 T cell receptor beta chains share one sample of origin, sequenced in a study of neurological immune-mediated disorders. TCRdb reanalysed the 5' RACE reads using MiXCR and keeps one entry per CDR3 protein. The sample yields about 46,000 distinct CDR3 sequences, 10% to 13% seen once. Sequencing was carried out using PBMCs. The receptors shown here come from a man between 65 and 85 years old with HTLV-1-associated myelopathy (HAM/TSP).

This clonotype appeared many times. The rearrangement joins TRBV20-1 to TRBJ1-1; D unclear. V shed 0 bases and J shed 4 bases, with 18 bases lying between them. Germline V gene sequence: CDR1 DFQATT, CDR2 SNEGSKA (reference sequence). CDR3 length: 16 residues. DNA of the CDR3: TGCAGTGCTAGAGATCTGGTGAGCCAGAGGTTCACTGAAGCTTTCTTT. It encodes CSARDLVSQRFTEAFF.

This clonotype was counted at least ten times. This chain connects TRBV12-3 or TRBV12-4 to TRBJ2-7; 7 nucleotides match TRBD2. The CDR3 has 14 residues. V was pared by 3 bases and J by 0 bases, with 2 bases of the junction left unmatched. The CDR3 here is CASSFRGSSYEQYF. The CDR3 DNA is TGTGCCAGCAGTTTTCGCGGGAGCTCCTACGAGCAGTACTTC.

This clonotype was seen repeatedly, ten times or more. The V call is TRBV5-1, the J call TRBJ2-7; the D call may be TRBD1 or TRBD2 (5 bases each). Trimming took 3 bases from V and 9 from J, leaving 16 bases between them. This CDR3 spans 13 amino acids. Germline V lookup: CDR1 SGHRS, CDR2 YFSETQ. The CDR3 nucleotides are TGCGCCAGCAGCTCCCAGGGCGGGTTTGCGCAGTACTTC. Encoded protein: CASSSQGGFAQYF.

The sample holds many counts of this clonotype. The chain joins TRBV25-1 to TRBJ1-3; TRBD1 agrees at 7 bases. V shed 5 bases and J 2 bases; nucleotides not matched to a gene: 9. The CDR3 is 16 residues long. Germline V gene data show CDR1 as MGHDK and CDR2 as SYGVNS. This CDR3 reads CASSKTGRGAGNTIYF. In nucleotides, the CDR3 is TGTGCCAGCAGTAAGACAGGGAGGGGGGCTGGAAACACCATATATTTT.

This clonotype was recorded many times. The V and J genes are TRBV15 and TRBJ2-2; 8 nucleotides match TRBD2. CDR1 is LNHNV and CDR2 is YYDKDF in the germline V gene (reference sequence). This CDR3 region has 14 residues. The ends lost 6 bases at V and 4 bases at J; junction bases unmatched: 4. CDR3 DNA: TGTGCCACCAGAGCGGGGGCCGTCACCGGGGAGCTGTTTTTT. Translation: CATRAGAVTGELFF.

This clonotype was recorded many times. The chain has TRBV12-3 or TRBV12-4 and TRBJ2-3; no clear D. V lost 5 bases to trimming and J lost 5 bases, with 5 bases between them. The length of the CDR3 is 11 residues. CDR3 region: CASSEIDTQYF. CDR3 nucleotide sequence: TGTGCCAGCAGTGAGATAGATACGCAGTATTTT.

In this sample, this clonotype turned up many times. This rearrangement joins TRBV18 to TRBJ2-1; 7 bases are shared with TRBD2. The J segment lost 6 bases and the V segment lost 6 bases, leaving 11 bases of the junction unmatched. CDR1 KGHSH and CDR2 LQKENI come from the germline V gene. This CDR3 comprises 15 residues. CDR3 sequence: CASSHIARESNEQFF. For the CDR3, the DNA is TGTGCCAGCTCCCACATCGCGCGGGAGAGCAATGAGCAGTTCTTC.

This clonotype appeared many times. This sequence joins TRBV5-5 and TRBJ1-2; 8 bases line up with TRBD1. The CDR3 extends over 17 amino acids. Germline CDR1 SGHKS, CDR2 YYEKEE (reference sequence). J lost 2 bases, V lost 2 bases, and 11 bases had no gene match. The CDR3 nucleotides are TGTGCCAGCAGCTTATCGCAATTAGGACAGGGCAACTATGGCTACACCTTC. Its translation is CASSLSQLGQGNYGYTF.

This clonotype was seen ten or more times. The chain links TRBV24-1 to TRBJ2-5, with D possibly matching TRBD1 (5 bases). The V end was cut by 3 bases, the J end by 5 bases, with 15 bases between. CDR1 and CDR2 from the germline V gene are KGHDR and SFDVKD. This CDR3 is built from 15 residues. The CDR3 region is CATSDPGLVGETQYF. CDR3 DNA: TGTGCCACCAGTGATCCAGGGCTAGTCGGTGAGACCCAGTACTTC.

This clonotype was found once. The chain joins TRBV5-1 to TRBJ2-5, with D possibly TRBD2 on 5 matching bases. CDR3 length: 15 amino acids. The V gene lost 4 bases and the J gene lost 4 bases, with 17 bases spanning the gap. Germline-derived CDR1 and CDR2 are SGHRS and YFSETQ. Written as DNA, the CDR3 is TGCGCCAGCAGCCGGGCGCGGGTGGAGTCAGAGACCCAGTACTTC. Its translation: CASSRARVESETQYF.

This clonotype has ten or more counts. The chain uses TRBV10-3 and TRBJ2-7, with 8 bases fitting TRBD1. V was clipped by 6 bases and J by 3 bases; unmatched bases: 7. The CDR3 is 14 residues long. The germline gives CDR1 ENHRY, CDR2 SYGVKD. CDR3: CAISPGQEIYEQYF. The CDR3 DNA follows: TGTGCCATCAGCCCGGGACAGGAAATCTACGAGCAGTACTTC.

This clonotype was recorded at least ten times. V and J are TRBV4-1 and TRBJ2-3, with D perhaps matching TRBD1 or TRBD2 (5 bases each). The germline CDR1 and CDR2 sequences are MGHRA and YSYEKL. V lost 6 bases to trimming and J lost 5 bases, with 24 bases between them. The CDR3 is made up of 17 amino acids. The CDR3 DNA is TGCGCCAGCAGGGAGCGTTCGGGGACCCTTGTGGGAGATACGCAGTATTTT. Translated: CASRERSGTLVGDTQYF.